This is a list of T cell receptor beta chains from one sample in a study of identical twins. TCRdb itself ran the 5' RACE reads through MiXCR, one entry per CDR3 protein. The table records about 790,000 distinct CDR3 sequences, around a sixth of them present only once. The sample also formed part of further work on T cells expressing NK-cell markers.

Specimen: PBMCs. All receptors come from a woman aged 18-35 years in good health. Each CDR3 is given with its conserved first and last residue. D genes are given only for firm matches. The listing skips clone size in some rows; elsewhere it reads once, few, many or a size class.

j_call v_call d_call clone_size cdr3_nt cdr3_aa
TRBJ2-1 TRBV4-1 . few TGCGCCAGCAGCCAAGTTCCAGCCAGGGATGAGCAGTTCTTC CASSQVPARDEQFF
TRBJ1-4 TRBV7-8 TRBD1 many TGTGCCAGCAGCACCCGACAGGGCCCTAATGAAAAACTGTTTTTT CASSTRQGPNEKLFF
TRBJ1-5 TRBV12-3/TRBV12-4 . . TGTGCCAGCAGTTTAGCGAGAGCGAATCAGCCCCAGCATTTT CASSLARANQPQHF
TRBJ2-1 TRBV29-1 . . TGCAGCGTTGGACGCCACAATGAGCAGTTCTTC CSVGRHNEQFF
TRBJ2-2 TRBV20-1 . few TGCAGTGCTAGTCCGGGGTCCACCGGGGAGCTGTTTTTT CSASPGSTGELFF
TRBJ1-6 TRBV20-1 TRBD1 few TGCAGTTCGACAGGGAATAATTCACCCCTCCACTTT CSSTGNNSPLHF
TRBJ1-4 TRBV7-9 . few TGTGCCAGCACTAATCTCGGTGAAAAACTGTTTTTT CASTNLGEKLFF
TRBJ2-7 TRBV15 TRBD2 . TGTGCCACCAGCAGAGATTCTGCGGGAGAAGGGGAGGAGCAGTACTTC CATSRDSAGEGEEQYF
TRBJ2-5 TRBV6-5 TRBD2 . TGTGCCAGCAGTTGGCGACTAGCGGAAGAGACCCAGTACTTC CASSWRLAEETQYF
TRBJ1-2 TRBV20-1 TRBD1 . TGCAGTGCTAGGGGGACAGGGTACGGCTACACCTTC CSARGTGYGYTF
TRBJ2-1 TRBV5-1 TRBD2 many TGCGCCAGCAGCGGGACTAGGGCAGGAAATGAGCAGTTCTTC CASSGTRAGNEQFF
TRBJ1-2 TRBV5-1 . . TGCGCCAGCAGCTTGGAAGCAGGTCCGTATGGCTACACCTTC CASSLEAGPYGYTF
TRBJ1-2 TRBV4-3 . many TGCGCCAGCAGCCAAGATGGGGCCGCTAACTATGGCTACACCTTC CASSQDGAANYGYTF
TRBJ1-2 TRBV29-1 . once TGCAGCGTTGTTACAGGGTTTTATGGCTACACCTTC CSVVTGFYGYTF
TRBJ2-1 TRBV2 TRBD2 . TGTGCCAGCACTAATAGCGGGAGTAATGAGCAGTTCTTC CASTNSGSNEQFF
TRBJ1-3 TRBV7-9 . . TGTGCCAGCAGCTCGGGGCAGGTGGGCGGAAACACCATATATTTT CASSSGQVGGNTIYF
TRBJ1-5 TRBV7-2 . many TGTGCCAGCAGCCGCGACCGAAATCAGCCCCAGCATTTT CASSRDRNQPQHF
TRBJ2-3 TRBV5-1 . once TGCGCCAGCAGTATCGTCTTTTCCCGCACAGATACGCAGTATTTT CASSIVFSRTDTQYF
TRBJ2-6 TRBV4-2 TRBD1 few TGTGCCAGCAGCCAATTTCACCGGACAGGGGAGTCTGGGGCCAACGTCCTGACTTTC CASSQFHRTGESGANVLTF
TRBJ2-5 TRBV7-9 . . TGTGCCAGCGAGGCACTCGGGGGGACCCAGTACTTC CASEALGGTQYF
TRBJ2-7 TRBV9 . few TGTGCCAGCAGCGTAGCCCCGGAACAGGGTCGCGAGCAGTACTTC CASSVAPEQGREQYF
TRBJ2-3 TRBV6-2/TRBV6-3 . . TGTGCCAGCGGAGCTTCAGATACGCAGTATTTT CASGASDTQYF
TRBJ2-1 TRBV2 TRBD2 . TGTGCCATCAGTTTAGGAGCAGGGTCGACTAGCGGTCGAGCAAATGAGCAGTTCTTC CAISLGAGSTSGRANEQFF
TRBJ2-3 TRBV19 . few TGTGCCAGTAGCTTAAGGGACCTGAGAGGAGATACGCAGTATTTT CASSLRDLRGDTQYF
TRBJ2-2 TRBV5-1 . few TGCGCCAGCAGCTGGGTGAGGGGATCCCAATCCGGGGAGCTGTTTTTT CASSWVRGSQSGELFF
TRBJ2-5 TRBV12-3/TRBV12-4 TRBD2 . TGTGCCAGCAGCCTTGGAGGTGCGGCGGGGGGCCATATCTTC CASSLGGAAGGHIF
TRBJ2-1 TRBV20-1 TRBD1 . TGCAGTGCTAGAGATAGGGACAGGGGTGCTGAGCAGTTCTTC CSARDRDRGAEQFF
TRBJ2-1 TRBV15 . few TGTGCCACCAGCACAGACGGTGGCGGCGAGCAGTTCTTC CATSTDGGGEQFF
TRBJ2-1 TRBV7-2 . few TGTGCCAGCAGCTTAGAGGGGCCTCAGTTCTTC CASSLEGPQFF
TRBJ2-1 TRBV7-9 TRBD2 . TGTGCCAGCAGCTTACAGCGGGGAGGGGTCTCCTACAATGAGCAGTTCTTC CASSLQRGGVSYNEQFF
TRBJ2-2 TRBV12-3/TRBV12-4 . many TGTGCCAGCAGTTACGGGCCCGGGGAGCTGTTTTTT CASSYGPGELFF
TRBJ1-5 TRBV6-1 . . TGTGCCAGCAGTGAAGGACGTGGTAGAGGGGCAAATCAGCCCCAGCATTTT CASSEGRGRGANQPQHF
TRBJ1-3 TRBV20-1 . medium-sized TGCAGTGCTACCAGGGGAAGGTCTGGAAACACCATATATTTT CSATRGRSGNTIYF
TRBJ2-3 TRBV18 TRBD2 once TGTGCCAGCTCACGACCGGGACTAGTCTCTTCATCGGATACGCAGTATTTT CASSRPGLVSSSDTQYF
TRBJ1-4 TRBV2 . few TGTGCCAGCAGTGAATATGTCGATGGGGAAAAACTGTTTTTT CASSEYVDGEKLFF
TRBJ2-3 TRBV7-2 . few TGTGCCAGCACAGTCCAGTTTGCAGATACGCAGTATTTT CASTVQFADTQYF
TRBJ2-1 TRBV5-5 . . TGTGCCAGCAGCTTTTTGACAGCTATTGGCCGTTTCTTC CASSFLTAIGRFF
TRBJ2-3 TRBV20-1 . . TGCAGTGCTAGAACAGGGGGTCTAGCGGGGTATACGCAGTATTTT CSARTGGLAGYTQYF
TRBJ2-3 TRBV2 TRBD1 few TGTGCCACCACAGGGGGCACAGATACGCAGTATTTT CATTGGTDTQYF
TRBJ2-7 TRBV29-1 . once TGCAGCGTCGAAGGAACACACAGTCTCGAGCAGTACTTC CSVEGTHSLEQYF
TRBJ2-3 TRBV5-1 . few TGCGCCAGCAGCTTCGGGGCGGGATCCAGCACAGATACGCAGTATTTT CASSFGAGSSTDTQYF
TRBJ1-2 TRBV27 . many TGTGCCAGCAGGGACGGCACGACCTATGGCTACACCTTC CASRDGTTYGYTF
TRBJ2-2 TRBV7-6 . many TGTGCCAGCAGCTTAGAGGGCTTCGGGGAGCTGTTTTTT CASSLEGFGELFF
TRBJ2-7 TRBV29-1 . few TGCAGCGCAGGTGTGGGGGGAAGGGAGCAGTACTTC CSAGVGGREQYF
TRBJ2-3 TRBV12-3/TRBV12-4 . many TGTGCCAGCTCACCTAGCGGCACAGATACGCAGTATTTT CASSPSGTDTQYF
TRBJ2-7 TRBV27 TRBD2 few TGTGCCAGCAGGTGGGGAGGGGCTAACAGCTACGAGCAGTACTTC CASRWGGANSYEQYF
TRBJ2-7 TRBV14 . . TGTGCCAGCAGCCTGGAGGGGTGGGGACGGTTCTACGAGCAGTACTTC CASSLEGWGRFYEQYF
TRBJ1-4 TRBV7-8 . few TGTGCCAGCAGCTTCCGGCGGCAGGGAGACGAAAAACTGTTTTTT CASSFRRQGDEKLFF
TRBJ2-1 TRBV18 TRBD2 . TGTGCCAGCTCACCAAAGCTAGCGGGAGGGGATGAGCAGTTCTTC CASSPKLAGGDEQFF
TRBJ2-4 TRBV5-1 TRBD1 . TGCGCCAGCAGCTTCGAGGGGGCTGGAAACATTCAGTACTTC CASSFEGAGNIQYF
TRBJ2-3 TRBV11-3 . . TGTGCCAGCAGCCTGAGCGTTGCCCTCACAGATACGCAGTATTTT CASSLSVALTDTQYF
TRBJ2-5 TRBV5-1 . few TGCGCCAGCAGCTTAGGAGGAGGGCCTGGTCGTGAGACCCAGTACTTC CASSLGGGPGRETQYF
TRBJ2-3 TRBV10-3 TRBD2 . TGTGCCATCACCCGGACTAGCGTCACAGATACGCAGTATTTT CAITRTSVTDTQYF
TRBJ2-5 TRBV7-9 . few TGTGCCAGCAGCTCCACCAAACAAGAGACCCAGTACTTC CASSSTKQETQYF
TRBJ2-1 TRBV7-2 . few TGTGCCAGCAGCTTAGTTCTCAGTACCTACAATGAGCAGTTCTTC CASSLVLSTYNEQFF
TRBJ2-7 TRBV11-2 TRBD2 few TGTGCCAGCAGCTTAGAAATTTCTGGGACTAGCTTCTCGAACTACGAGCAGTACTTC CASSLEISGTSFSNYEQYF
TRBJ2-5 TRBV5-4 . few TGTGCCAGCAGCTTGTACTCCCAACGGGAGACCCAGTACTTC CASSLYSQRETQYF
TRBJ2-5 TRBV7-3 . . TGTGCCAGCAGCTTACAAGGGGGTCAAGAGACCCAGTACTTC CASSLQGGQETQYF
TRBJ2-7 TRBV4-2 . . TGTGCCAGCAGCCAGCGAAGGGTTGACTACGAGCAGTACTTC CASSQRRVDYEQYF
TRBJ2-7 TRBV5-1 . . TGCGCCAGCAGGCGGACAGCTTTCTCCTACGAGCAGTACTTC CASRRTAFSYEQYF